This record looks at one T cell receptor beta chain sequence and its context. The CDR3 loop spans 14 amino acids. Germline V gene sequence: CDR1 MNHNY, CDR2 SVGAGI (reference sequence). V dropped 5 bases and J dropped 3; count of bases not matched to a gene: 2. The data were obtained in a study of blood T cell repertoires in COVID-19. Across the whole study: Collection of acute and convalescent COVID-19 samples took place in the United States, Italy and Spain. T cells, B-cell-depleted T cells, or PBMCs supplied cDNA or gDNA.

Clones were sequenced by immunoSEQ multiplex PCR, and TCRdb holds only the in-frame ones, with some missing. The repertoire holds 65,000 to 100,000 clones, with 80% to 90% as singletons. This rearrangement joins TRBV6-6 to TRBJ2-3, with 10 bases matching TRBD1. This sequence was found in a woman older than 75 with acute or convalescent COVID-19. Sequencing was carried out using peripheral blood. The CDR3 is CASSRTGGTDTQYF. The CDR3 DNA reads TGTGCCAGCAGTCGGACAGGGGGAACAGATACGCAGTATTTT.